This T cell receptor beta chain was identified in a study of blood T cell repertoires in COVID-19. Study-wide context: There were acute and convalescent COVID-19 samples, and they came from the United States, Italy and Spain. T cells, B-cell-depleted T cells, or PBMCs provided the cDNA or gDNA that served as material.

Source study methods: Reference gene primer amplification in the assay estimated nucleated cell counts. TCRdb's table, derived via immunoSEQ multiplex PCR, lists solely in-frame clones and lacks some. The V and J calls and clone size come from that table; D and trimming were worked out from the DNA. The repertoire includes about 200,000 clones, 85% to 90% of them detected once, and roughly 6% sits in the top ten. CDR3 length: 14 amino acids. CDR1 and CDR2 from the germline V gene are SGHNT and YYREEE (reference sequence). Trimming took 6 bases from V and 4 from J; bases not matched to a gene: 5. The TCR sequence derives from a man aged 35-49 years with active or convalescent COVID-19. What was sequenced was peripheral blood. The chain employs TRBV5-4 and TRBJ1-2, with 11 nucleotides matching TRBD1. CDR3 sequence (DNA): TGTGCCAGCAAGGGGGACAGGGGGATCTATGGCTACACCTTC. Amino acid sequence: CASKGDRGIYGYTF.